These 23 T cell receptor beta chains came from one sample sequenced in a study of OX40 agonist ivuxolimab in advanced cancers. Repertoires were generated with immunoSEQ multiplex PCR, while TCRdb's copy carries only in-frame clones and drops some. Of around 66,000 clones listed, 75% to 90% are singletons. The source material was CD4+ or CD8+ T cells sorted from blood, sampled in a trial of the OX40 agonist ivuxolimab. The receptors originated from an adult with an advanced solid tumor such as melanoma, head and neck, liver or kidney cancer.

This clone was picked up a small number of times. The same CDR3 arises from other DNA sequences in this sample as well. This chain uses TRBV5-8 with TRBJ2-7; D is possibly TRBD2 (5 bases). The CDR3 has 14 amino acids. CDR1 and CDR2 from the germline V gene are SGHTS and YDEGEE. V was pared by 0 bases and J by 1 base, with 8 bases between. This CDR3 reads CASSLVGLSYEQYF. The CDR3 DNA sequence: TGTGCCAGCAGCTTGGTCGGACTTTCCTACGAGCAGTACTTC. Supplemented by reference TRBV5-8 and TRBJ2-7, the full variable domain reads EAGVTQSPTHLIKTRGQQATLRCSPISGHTSVYWYQQALGLGLQFLLWYDEGEERNRGNFPPRFSGRQFPNYSSELNVNALELEDSALYLCASSLVGLSYEQYFGPGTRLTVT.

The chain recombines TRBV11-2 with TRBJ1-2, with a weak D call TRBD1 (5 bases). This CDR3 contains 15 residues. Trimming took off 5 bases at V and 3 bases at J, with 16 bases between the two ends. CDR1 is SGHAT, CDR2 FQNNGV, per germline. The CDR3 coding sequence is TGTGCCAGCAGCCGTACGGGACGTGGAGACTATGGCTACACCTTC. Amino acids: CASSRTGRGDYGYTF. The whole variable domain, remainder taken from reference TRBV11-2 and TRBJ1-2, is EAGVAQSPRYKIIEKRQSVAFWCNPISGHATLYWYQQILGQGPKLLIQFQNNGVVDDSQLPKDRFSAERLKGVDSTLKIQPAKLEDSAVYLCASSRTGRGDYGYTFGSGTRLTVV.

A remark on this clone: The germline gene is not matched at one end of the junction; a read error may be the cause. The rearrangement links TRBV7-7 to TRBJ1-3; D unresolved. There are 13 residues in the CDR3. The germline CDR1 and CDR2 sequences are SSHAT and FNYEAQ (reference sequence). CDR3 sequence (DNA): TGTGCTAGCAGCCCCCTGACTGGAAACACCATATATTTT. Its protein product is CASSPLTGNTIYF.

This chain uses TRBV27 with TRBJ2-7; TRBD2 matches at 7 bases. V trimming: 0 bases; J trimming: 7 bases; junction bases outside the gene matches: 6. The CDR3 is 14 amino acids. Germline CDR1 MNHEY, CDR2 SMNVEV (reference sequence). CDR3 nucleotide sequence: TGTGCCAGCAGTTTATCGGGCGGCGGGAGAGAGCAGTACTTC. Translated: CASSLSGGGREQYF.

The chain's CDR3 is CASSRSGQENQPQHF. The CDR3 DNA is TGTGCCAGCAGCCGGTCCGGACAGGAAAATCAGCCCCAGCATTTT. The genes are TRBV28 and TRBJ1-5; TRBD1 matches 7 bases. With V trimmed by 6 bases and J by 4 bases, 9 bases remained unmatched. The CDR3 runs to 15 residues. From germline, CDR1 is MDHEN and CDR2 SYDVKM.

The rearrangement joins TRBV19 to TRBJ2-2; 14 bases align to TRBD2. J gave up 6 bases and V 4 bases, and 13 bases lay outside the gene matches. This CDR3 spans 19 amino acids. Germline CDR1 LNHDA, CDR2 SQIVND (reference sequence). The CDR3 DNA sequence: TGTGCCAGTAGTACCCTCTACCTCCAGACTAGCGGGAGGGCCGGGGAGCTGTTTTTT. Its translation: CASSTLYLQTSGRAGELFF.

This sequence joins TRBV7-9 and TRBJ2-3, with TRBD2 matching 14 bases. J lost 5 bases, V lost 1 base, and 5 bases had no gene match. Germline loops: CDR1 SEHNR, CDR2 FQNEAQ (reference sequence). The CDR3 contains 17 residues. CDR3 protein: CASSLGSGTSGRDTQYF. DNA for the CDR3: TGTGCCAGCAGCTTAGGGTCCGGGACTAGCGGGAGAGATACGCAGTATTTT. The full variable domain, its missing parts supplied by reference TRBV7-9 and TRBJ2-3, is DTGVSQNPRHKITKRGQNVTFRCDPISEHNRLYWYRQTLGQGPEFLTYFQNEAQLEKSRLLSDRFSAERPKGSFSTLEIQRTEQGDSAMYLCASSLGSGTSGRDTQYFGPGTRLTVL.

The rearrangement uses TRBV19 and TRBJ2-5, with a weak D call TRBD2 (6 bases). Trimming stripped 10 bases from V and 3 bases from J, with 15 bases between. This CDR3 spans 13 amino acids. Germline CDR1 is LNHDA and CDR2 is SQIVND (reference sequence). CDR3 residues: CATRDSPKETQYF. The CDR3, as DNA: TGTGCCACCAGGGACTCGCCGAAAGAGACCCAGTACTTC.

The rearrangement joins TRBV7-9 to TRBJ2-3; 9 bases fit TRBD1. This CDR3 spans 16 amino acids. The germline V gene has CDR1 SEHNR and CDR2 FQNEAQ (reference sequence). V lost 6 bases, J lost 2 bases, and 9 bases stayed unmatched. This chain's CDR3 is CASSSRGTGITDTQYF. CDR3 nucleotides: TGTGCCAGCAGTTCCCGGGGGACAGGGATCACAGATACGCAGTATTTT.

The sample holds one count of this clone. CDR3 amino acids: CASSSGTALPDTQYF. CDR3 sequence (DNA): TGTGCCAGCAGCTCGGGGACTGCCCTCCCAGATACGCAGTATTTT. The rearrangement links TRBV7-3 to TRBJ2-3; tentative D call: TRBD2 (6 bases). V was trimmed by 4 bases and J by 4 bases, leaving 15 bases between them. The CDR3 contains 15 residues. Germline-derived CDR1 and CDR2 are SGHTA and FQGTGA.

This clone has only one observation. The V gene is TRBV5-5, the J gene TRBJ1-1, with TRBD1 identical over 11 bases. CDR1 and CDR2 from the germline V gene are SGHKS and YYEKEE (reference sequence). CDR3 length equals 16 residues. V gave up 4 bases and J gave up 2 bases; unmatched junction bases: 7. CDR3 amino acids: CASSRVGQGANTEAFF. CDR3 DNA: TGTGCCAGCAGCAGAGTCGGACAGGGGGCTAACACTGAAGCTTTCTTT.

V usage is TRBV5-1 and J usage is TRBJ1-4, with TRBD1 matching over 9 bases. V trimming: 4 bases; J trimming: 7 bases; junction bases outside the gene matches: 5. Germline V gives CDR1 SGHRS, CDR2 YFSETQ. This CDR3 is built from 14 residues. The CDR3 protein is CASSQGQGGEKLFF. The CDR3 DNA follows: TGCGCCAGCAGCCAGGGACAGGGTGGTGAAAAACTGTTTTTT.

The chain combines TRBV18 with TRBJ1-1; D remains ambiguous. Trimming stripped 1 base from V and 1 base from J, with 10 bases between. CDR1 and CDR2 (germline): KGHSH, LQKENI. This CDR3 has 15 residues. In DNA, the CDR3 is TGTGCCAGCTCACCACGGCTGCAGCAGAACACTGAAGCTTTCTTT. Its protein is CASSPRLQQNTEAFF.

This CDR3 is CAISKTSGSADTQYF. CDR3 in DNA: TGTGCCATCAGCAAGACTAGCGGGAGTGCAGATACGCAGTATTTT. The gene calls are TRBV10-3 and TRBJ2-3, with 12 bases identical to TRBD2. Germline V lookup: CDR1 ENHRY, CDR2 SYGVKD. This CDR3 has 15 amino acids. J was trimmed by 4 bases and V by 6 bases; bases with no gene match: 5.

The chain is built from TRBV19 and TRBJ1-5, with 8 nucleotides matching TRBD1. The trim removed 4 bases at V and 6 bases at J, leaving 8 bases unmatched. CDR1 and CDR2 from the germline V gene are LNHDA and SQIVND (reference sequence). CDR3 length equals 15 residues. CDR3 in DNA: TGTGCCAGTAGTACCTGGACAGGGCCCGGTCAGCCCCAGCATTTT. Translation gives CASSTWTGPGQPQHF.

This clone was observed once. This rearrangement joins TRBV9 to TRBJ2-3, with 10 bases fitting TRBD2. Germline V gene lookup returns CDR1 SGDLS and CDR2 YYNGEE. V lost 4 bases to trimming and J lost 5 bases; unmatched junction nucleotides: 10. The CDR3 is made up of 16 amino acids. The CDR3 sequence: CASSPGASGSGDTQYF. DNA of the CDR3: TGTGCCAGCAGCCCCGGCGCTAGCGGGAGTGGAGATACGCAGTATTTT.

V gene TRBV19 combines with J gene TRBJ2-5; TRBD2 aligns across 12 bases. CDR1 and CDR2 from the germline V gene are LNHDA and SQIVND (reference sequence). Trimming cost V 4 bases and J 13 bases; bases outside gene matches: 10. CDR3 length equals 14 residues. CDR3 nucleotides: TGTGCCAGTAGTAATCAGGGACTAGCGGGCTCTTTGTACTTC. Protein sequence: CASSNQGLAGSLYF. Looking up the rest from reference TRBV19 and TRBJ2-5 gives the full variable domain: DGGITQSPKYLFRKEGQNVTLSCEQNLNHDAMYWYRQDPGQGLRLIYYSQIVNDFQKGDIAEGYSVSREKKESFPLTVTSAQKNPTAFYLCASSNQGLAGSLYFGPGTRLLVL.

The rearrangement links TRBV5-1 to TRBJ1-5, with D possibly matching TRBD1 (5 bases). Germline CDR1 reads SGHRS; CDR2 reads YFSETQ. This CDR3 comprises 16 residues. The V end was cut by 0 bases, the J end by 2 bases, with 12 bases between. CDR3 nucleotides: TGCGCCAGCAGCTTGGTCGGGGCTGGGGGCAATCAGCCCCAGCATTTT. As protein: CASSLVGAGGNQPQHF.

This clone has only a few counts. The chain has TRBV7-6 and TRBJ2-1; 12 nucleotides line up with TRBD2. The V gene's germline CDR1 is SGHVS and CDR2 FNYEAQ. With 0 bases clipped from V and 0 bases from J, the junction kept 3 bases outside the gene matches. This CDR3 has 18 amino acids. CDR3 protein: CASSLAGLAGVSYNEQFF. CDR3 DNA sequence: TGTGCCAGCAGCTTAGCGGGACTAGCGGGCGTCTCCTACAATGAGCAGTTCTTC.

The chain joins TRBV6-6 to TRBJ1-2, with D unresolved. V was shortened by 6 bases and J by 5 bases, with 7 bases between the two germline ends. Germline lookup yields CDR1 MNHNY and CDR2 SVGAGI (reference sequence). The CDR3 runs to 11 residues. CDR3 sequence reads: CASSGRYGYTF. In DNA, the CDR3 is TGTGCCAGCAGCGGGAGGTATGGCTACACCTTC.

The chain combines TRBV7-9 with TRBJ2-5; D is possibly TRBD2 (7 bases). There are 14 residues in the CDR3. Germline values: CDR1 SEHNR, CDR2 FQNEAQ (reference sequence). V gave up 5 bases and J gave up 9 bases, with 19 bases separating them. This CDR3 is CASSEGGGPGAQYF. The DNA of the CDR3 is TGTGCCAGCAGCGAGGGCGGGGGCCCGGGGGCCCAGTACTTC.

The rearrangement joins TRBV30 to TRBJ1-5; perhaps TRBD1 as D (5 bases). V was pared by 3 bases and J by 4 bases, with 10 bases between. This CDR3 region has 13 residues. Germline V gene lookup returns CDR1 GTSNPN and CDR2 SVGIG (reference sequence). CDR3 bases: TGTGCCTGGAGACAGGATTTTAATCAGCCCCAGCATTTT. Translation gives CAWRQDFNQPQHF.

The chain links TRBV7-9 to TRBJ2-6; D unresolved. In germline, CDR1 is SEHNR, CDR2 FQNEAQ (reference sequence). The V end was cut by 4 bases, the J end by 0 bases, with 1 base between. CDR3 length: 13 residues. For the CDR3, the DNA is TGTGCCAGCAGCTCCTCTGGGGCCAACGTCCTGACTTTC. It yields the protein CASSSSGANVLTF.